The present T cell receptor beta chain was sequenced within a study of vaccination and CD4 T cells after COVID-19. Across the whole study: Each participant underwent a two-dose regimen of either the BNT162b2 or the mRNA-1273 vaccine. Study observations and caveats: Median SARS-CoV-2-reactive clonotype numbers rose nonsignificantly, roughly 21 to 38.

The CDR3 runs 13 residues. Trimming removed 5 bases from V and 3 bases from J; junction bases left unmatched: 1. The Oncomine TCR Beta short-read assay generated sequence data from the DNA of cultured CD4+ T cells. TCRdb independently ran MiXCR on the PCR reads; one entry per CDR3 protein. The data show 13,000 or so distinct CDR3 sequences, about 40% seen once. As to treatment: roughly nine-day PBMC culture with coronavirus spike peptide pools or control peptides (ViraFEST assay). This clonotype occurred a few times. Its antigen is currently unknown. V and J are TRBV12-3 or TRBV12-4 and TRBJ1-3, with 7 positions matching TRBD1. The sample comprised CD4+ T cells from blood, cultured in vitro. The sequence came from a human donor who had recovered from COVID-19. CDR3 nucleotide sequence: TGTGCCAGCAGTGCAGGGGGTGGAAACACCATATATTTT. Its translation: CASSAGGGNTIYF.